The TCR beta chain under discussion was sequenced for a study of beta chain features in type 1 diabetes. Study information: Examination covered some 110,000,000 sorted cells spanning all samples.

The germline V gene encodes CDR1 SGHNT and CDR2 YYREEE (reference sequence). CDR3 length: 16 amino acids. Trimming left V 0 bases short and J 2 bases short, with 12 bases between. cDNA synthesis used the whole RNA isolate, giving expressed TCRB sequences. Repertoires were generated with immunoSEQ multiplex PCR, while TCRdb's copy carries only in-frame clones and drops some. The repertoire holds 160,000 or so clones, with around 10% as singletons. V gene TRBV5-4 combines with J gene TRBJ1-3; unclear D gene. The sequence was obtained from a man between 18 and 35 years old in good health. Input material: central memory CD4+ T cells from blood. In DNA form, the CDR3 reads TGTGCCAGCAGCTTGGGGGCCAGGACTACTGGAAACACCATATATTTT. Translated: CASSLGARTTGNTIYF.